The 25 T cell receptor beta chains given below trace back to one sample, sequenced in a study of blood T cell repertoires in COVID-19. Some clones are missing from TCRdb's copy, which holds only in-frame ones; the method was immunoSEQ multiplex PCR. The profile shows 250,000 to 400,000 clones, about 91% of them singletons. The sequenced sample was peripheral blood. These receptors came from a woman aged 25 to 39 with COVID-19, enrolled during active disease.

This sequence joins TRBV2 and TRBJ2-7; 7 nucleotides line up with TRBD1. Germline V lookup: CDR1 SNHLY, CDR2 FYNNEI. The J segment lost 6 bases and the V segment lost 3 bases, leaving 8 bases of the junction unmatched. The length of the CDR3 is 14 residues. CDR3 nucleotide sequence: TGTGCCAGCAGTGAGGGCAGGGGGTCCCTCGAGCAGTACTTC. Translated, it gives CASSEGRGSLEQYF.

Comment on this clone: A read error is possible here, since a much larger clone lies one base away. Here the CDR3 DNA reads TGTGCCAGCAGCCCCCCTATCTCTGGGGCCAACGTCCTGACTTTC. This gives the protein CASSPPISGANVLTF. The chain carries TRBV3-1 (or the pseudogene TRBV3-2) and TRBJ2-6; D remains ambiguous. This CDR3 has 15 amino acids. V lost 4 bases, J lost 0 bases, and 7 bases lay in between. Germline V gives CDR1 LGHDT, CDR2 YNNKEL (reference sequence).

The V call is TRBV19, the J call TRBJ1-1; 7 bases fit TRBD1. The trim removed 8 bases at V and 10 bases at J, leaving 10 bases unmatched. The CDR3 consists of 12 residues. Germline CDR1 LNHDA, CDR2 SQIVND (reference sequence). CDR3 nucleotides: TGTGCCAGTCGATTACAGGGGTACGCAGCTTTCTTT. This codes for CASRLQGYAAFF.

The J gene is TRBJ2-5, the V gene TRBV10-3, with D possibly TRBD2 on 6 matching bases. CDR3 length: 13 amino acids. Trimming pared 4 bases from V and 3 bases from J, leaving 9 bases between. CDR1 is ENHRY and CDR2 is SYGVKD in the germline V gene. Written as DNA, the CDR3 is TGTGCCATCAGTGGTGGAGGGGAAGAGACCCAGTACTTC. This sequence encodes CAISGGGEETQYF.

The chain combines TRBV28 with TRBJ1-6, with 8 bases lining up with TRBD1. The germline gives CDR1 MDHEN, CDR2 SYDVKM. The CDR3 is made up of 16 amino acids. After removal of 4 bases from V and 2 bases from J, the junction contained 4 bases not matched to a gene. CDR3 protein: CASSYAGGAYNSPLHF. In nucleotides, the CDR3 is TGTGCCAGCAGTTACGCAGGGGGCGCCTATAATTCACCCCTCCACTTT. The full variable domain, in which reference TRBV28 and TRBJ1-6 provide the parts outside the CDR3, is DVKVTQSSRYLVKRTGEKVFLECVQDMDHENMFWYRQDPGLGLRLIYFSYDVKMKEKGDIPEGYSVSREKKERFSLILESASTNQTSMYLCASSYAGGAYNSPLHFGNGTRLTVT.

The chain joins TRBV6-2 or TRBV6-3 to TRBJ1-1; no definite D call. The CDR3 length is 18 residues. Trimming shortened V by 0 bases and J by 1 base, and 18 bases separated the two germline ends. Germline V CDR1 and CDR2: MNHEY, SVGEGT. DNA for the CDR3: TGTGCCAGCAGTTACTCGCCGATGGAGGGAATGAGGAACACTGAAGCTTTCTTT. Protein: CASSYSPMEGMRNTEAFF.

This chain links TRBV19 with TRBJ1-6, with 7 bases identical to TRBD1. CDR1 and CDR2 (germline): LNHDA, SQIVND (reference sequence). The CDR3 extends over 15 amino acids. The V gene end was trimmed by 7 bases and the J gene end by 6 bases; junction bases not matched to a gene: 9. The CDR3 here is CASKDGGGFNSPLHF. The DNA for the CDR3 is TGTGCCAGTAAAGACGGAGGGGGCTTTAATTCACCCCTCCACTTT.

There are a few counts of this clone. V usage is TRBV4-2 and J usage is TRBJ1-6, with 10 bases lining up with TRBD1. With V trimmed by 6 bases and J by 10 bases, 9 bases remained unmatched. This CDR3 has 15 residues. Germline CDR1 is LGHNA and CDR2 is YNFKEQ. CDR3: CASRSGTGVASPLHF. The CDR3 DNA reads as TGTGCCAGCAGATCCGGGACAGGGGTAGCGTCACCCCTCCACTTT.

The gene calls are TRBV10-3 and TRBJ2-7; 7 bases map to TRBD1. This CDR3 spans 13 amino acids. V dropped 4 bases and J dropped 5; count of bases not matched to a gene: 5. Germline-derived CDR1 and CDR2 are ENHRY and SYGVKD. The CDR3 sequence: CAISVRQGDEQYF. The DNA of the CDR3 is TGTGCCATCAGTGTTCGACAGGGCGACGAGCAGTACTTC.

The chain is built from TRBV9 and TRBJ2-5; the D gene is possibly TRBD2 (6 bases). The germline V and J ends were trimmed by 0 bases and 0 bases, with 6 bases remaining between them. Germline-derived CDR1 and CDR2 are SGDLS and YYNGEE. CDR3 length: 14 amino acids. The CDR3 loop is CASSVVADQETQYF. The CDR3 region has the DNA TGTGCCAGCAGCGTAGTAGCGGACCAAGAGACCCAGTACTTC.

With respect to this clone: The sample holds other DNA sequences that translate to the same CDR3. This chain links TRBV16 with TRBJ1-1; 11 bases align to TRBD1. Germline V gives CDR1 KGHSY, CDR2 FQNENV. After removal of 0 bases from V and 5 bases from J, the junction contained 5 bases not matched to a gene. CDR3 size: 16 residues. The CDR3 DNA follows: TGTGCCAGCAGCCAATCGGGGACAGGGGGTAGGACTGAAGCTTTCTTT. The encoded protein is CASSQSGTGGRTEAFF.

This rearrangement joins TRBV4-2 to TRBJ1-6; D is unclear. V shed 4 bases and J shed 6 bases, with 13 bases lying between them. The germline V gene has CDR1 LGHNA and CDR2 YNFKEQ. There are 15 residues in the CDR3. The CDR3 DNA reads TGTGCCAGCAGCCGCAGGCAGGCAATTAATTCACCCCTCCACTTT. Protein: CASSRRQAINSPLHF.

This chain uses TRBV3-1 (or the pseudogene TRBV3-2) with TRBJ2-1; possible D gene TRBD1, 5 bases. Germline V lookup: CDR1 LGHDT, CDR2 YNNKEL (reference sequence). The CDR3 covers 13 residues. Between the trimmed V and J ends, which lost 2 bases and 6 bases, there was a span of 8 bases. The CDR3, as DNA: TGTGCCAGCAGCCAATGGCAGGGCAATGAGCAGTTCTTC. Amino acid sequence: CASSQWQGNEQFF.

CDR3 protein: CASSLEGSGVGGYTF. The DNA for the CDR3 is TGCGCCAGCAGCTTGGAAGGTTCCGGGGTTGGGGGCTACACCTTC. This chain uses TRBV5-1 with TRBJ1-2; unclear D gene. Trimming shortened V by 0 bases and J by 8 bases, and 17 bases separated the two germline ends. The CDR3 has 15 residues. Germline V gene sequence: CDR1 SGHRS, CDR2 YFSETQ. Combining the CDR3 with reference TRBV5-1 and TRBJ1-2 gives the whole variable domain KAGVTQTPRYLIKTRGQQVTLSCSPISGHRSVSWYQQTPGQGLQFLFEYFSETQRNKGNFPGRFSGRQFSNSRSEMNVSTLELGDSALYLCASSLEGSGVGGYTFGSGTRLTVV.

This rearrangement joins TRBV5-1 to TRBJ1-3; TRBD1 might be the D (5 bases). Germline CDR1 is SGHRS and CDR2 is YFSETQ. V was clipped by 1 base and J by 0 bases, with 20 bases between them. The CDR3 covers 19 residues. The CDR3 region has the DNA TGCGCCAGCAGCTTGTGGGGTCTCCGGGACTCAGGCTCTGGAAACACCATATATTTT. Its protein is CASSLWGLRDSGSGNTIYF.

The chain carries TRBV28 and TRBJ1-5; D not resolved. V lost 6 bases to trimming and J lost 5 bases, with 11 bases between them. Germline CDR1 and CDR2: MDHEN and SYDVKM. CDR3 length equals 13 residues. As DNA, the CDR3 is TGTGCCAGCAGGACGGGAGGTTATCAGCCCCAGCATTTT. Translated: CASRTGGYQPQHF.

The gene calls are TRBV7-9 and TRBJ2-2; possibly TRBD2 for D (7 bases). Trimming removed 3 bases at V and 2 bases at J, with 13 bases between. The CDR3 extends over 16 amino acids. Germline assignment: CDR1 SEHNR and CDR2 FQNEAQ (reference sequence). The CDR3 protein is CASSFSGGFNTGELFF. The DNA for the CDR3 is TGTGCCAGCAGCTTCTCGGGGGGCTTCAACACCGGGGAGCTGTTTTTT.

V and J are TRBV4-1 and TRBJ1-1; D ambiguous. Germline V gives CDR1 MGHRA, CDR2 YSYEKL. Trimming shortened V by 0 bases and J by 0 bases, and 8 bases separated the two germline ends. The CDR3 has 15 residues. CDR3 sequence reads: CASSQDSQMNTEAFF. The CDR3 DNA sequence: TGCGCCAGCAGCCAAGACTCACAGATGAACACTGAAGCTTTCTTT.

The chain joins TRBV3-1 (or the pseudogene TRBV3-2) to TRBJ2-5; 14 positions match TRBD2. This CDR3 has 18 amino acids. Germline assignment: CDR1 LGHDT and CDR2 YNNKEL (reference sequence). V shed 3 bases, J shed 2 bases, and the junction held 8 bases outside the gene matches. The CDR3 sequence is CASSQGLAGVAGQETQYF. In nucleotides, the CDR3 is TGTGCCAGCAGCCAGGGACTAGCGGGGGTGGCCGGACAAGAGACCCAGTACTTC.

The chain carries TRBV2 and TRBJ2-2, with D tentatively TRBD1 (7 bases). V gave up 6 bases and J gave up 3 bases, with 17 bases separating them. Germline V gene lookup returns CDR1 SNHLY and CDR2 FYNNEI. This CDR3 spans 16 amino acids. CDR3 residues: CASRVSGGPDTGELFF. The CDR3 nucleotides are TGTGCCAGCAGGGTCTCAGGGGGGCCGGACACCGGGGAGCTGTTTTTT.

Concerning this clone: Sequence at one end of the junction differs from germline and may be a read error. The genes are TRBV27 and TRBJ2-2, with 8 bases matching TRBD1. CDR1 and CDR2 from the germline V gene are MNHEY and SMNVEV (reference sequence). The CDR3 length is 16 residues. The CDR3 loop reads CASRQAGTGNIGELFF. The CDR3 coding sequence is TGTGCCAGCAGACAAGCCGGGACAGGTAACATCGGGGAGCTGTTTTTT.

This chain joins TRBV5-6 and TRBJ2-6, with D possibly TRBD1 on 5 matching bases. CDR3 length: 16 residues. Germline values: CDR1 SGHDT, CDR2 YYEEEE. Deletions cut 5 bases from V and 4 bases from J, with 16 bases between. As DNA, the CDR3 is TGTGCCAGCAGTCAGGGTCCCTTTCAAGGGGCCAACGTCCTGACTTTC. Translation gives CASSQGPFQGANVLTF.

The chain is built from TRBV3-1 (or the pseudogene TRBV3-2) and TRBJ1-2, with D possibly being TRBD1 (5 bases). Looked up from germline, CDR1 is LGHDT and CDR2 is YNNKEL (reference sequence). Trimming removed 1 base at V and 3 bases at J, with 15 bases between. This CDR3 is built from 16 residues. CDR3 sequence: CASSQGQGGYDYGYTF. The CDR3 nucleotides read TGTGCCAGCAGCCAAGGGCAGGGAGGATATGACTATGGCTACACCTTC.

This chain links TRBV2 with TRBJ2-2; a weak D match, TRBD1 (6 bases). The germline V gene encodes CDR1 SNHLY and CDR2 FYNNEI. Trimming shortened V by 10 bases and J by 7 bases, and 19 bases separated the two germline ends. CDR3 length: 14 amino acids. DNA for the CDR3: TGTGCCACCGGCCCGGGTGAGGGGGACGGGGAGCTGTTTTTT. This encodes CATGPGEGDGELFF.

The CDR3 loop is CASSGRPRSIPTYEQYV. The CDR3 DNA reads TGTGCCAGCAGTGGGAGGCCCAGGTCGATCCCAACCTACGAGCAGTACGTC. The J gene is TRBJ2-7, the V gene TRBV6-1; the D gene is possibly TRBD2 (5 bases). The CDR3 is 17 residues long. V lost 4 bases and J 2 bases, leaving 21 bases between the germline ends. Germline CDR1 and CDR2: MNHNS and SASEGT.